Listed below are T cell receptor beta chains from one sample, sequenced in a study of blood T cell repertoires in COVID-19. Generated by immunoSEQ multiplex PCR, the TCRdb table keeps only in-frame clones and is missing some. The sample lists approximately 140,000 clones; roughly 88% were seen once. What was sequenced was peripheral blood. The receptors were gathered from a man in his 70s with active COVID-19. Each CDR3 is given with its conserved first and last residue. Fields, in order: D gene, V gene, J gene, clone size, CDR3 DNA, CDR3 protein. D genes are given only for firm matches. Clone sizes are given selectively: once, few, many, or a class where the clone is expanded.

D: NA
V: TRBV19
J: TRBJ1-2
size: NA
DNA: TGTGCCAGTAGTACCTCTGGAGGAGGGGACTATGGCTACACCTTC
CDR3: CASSTSGGGDYGYTF

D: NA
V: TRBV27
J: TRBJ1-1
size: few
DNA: TGTGCCAGCAGTAACCGCGGGGGTGGGAACACTGAAGCTTTCTTT
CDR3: CASSNRGGGNTEAFF

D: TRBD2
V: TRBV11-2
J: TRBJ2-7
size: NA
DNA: TGTGCCAGCAGCGACCGGACCCGGACTAGCGGACCCTACGAGCAGTACTTC
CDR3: CASSDRTRTSGPYEQYF

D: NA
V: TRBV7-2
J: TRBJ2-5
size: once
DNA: TGTGCCAGCAGCTCTTACACGGGGGAGACCCAGTACTTC
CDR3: CASSSYTGETQYF

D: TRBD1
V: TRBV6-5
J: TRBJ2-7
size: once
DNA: TGTGCCAGCCGTCCCGGCGGGACAGGAGAGCAGTACTTC
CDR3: CASRPGGTGEQYF

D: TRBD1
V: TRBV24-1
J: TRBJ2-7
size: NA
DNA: TGTGCCACCAGTGACCCGGGGCAGGGGGCCTACGAGCAGTACTTC
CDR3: CATSDPGQGAYEQYF

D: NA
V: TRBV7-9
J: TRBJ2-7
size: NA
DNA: TGTGCCAGCAGCCCCGGCGGGGTGTACGAGCAGTACTTC
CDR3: CASSPGGVYEQYF

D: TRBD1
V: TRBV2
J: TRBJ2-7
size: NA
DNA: TGTGCCAGCTGGGACAGGGGGGAGCAGTACTTC
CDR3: CASWDRGEQYF

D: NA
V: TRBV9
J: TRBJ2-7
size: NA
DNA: TGTGCCAGCAGCGTAGGGGAAGGGGCTTACGAGCAGTACTTC
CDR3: CASSVGEGAYEQYF

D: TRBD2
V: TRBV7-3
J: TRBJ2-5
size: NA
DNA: TGTGCCAGCAGCCTTAGCGGGAGGGCCTCAGAGACCCAGTACTTC
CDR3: CASSLSGRASETQYF

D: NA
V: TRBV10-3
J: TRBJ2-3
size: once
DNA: TGTGCCATCAGTGAGTCGAAGGGGCAGGGGGGCGCAGATACGCAGTATTTT
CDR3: CAISESKGQGGADTQYF

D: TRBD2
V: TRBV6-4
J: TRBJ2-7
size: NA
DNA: TGTGCCAGCACCGGGAGGGCTAGCGGGCCAAACGGCGAGCAGTACTTC
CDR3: CASTGRASGPNGEQYF

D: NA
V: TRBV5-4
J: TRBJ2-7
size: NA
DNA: TGTGCCAGCAGCTTCTATACCTACGAGCAGTACTTC
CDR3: CASSFYTYEQYF

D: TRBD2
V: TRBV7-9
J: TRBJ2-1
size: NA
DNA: TGTGCCAGCAGGCACAGCGGGGAGGCTAGTGAGCAGTTCTTC
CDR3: CASRHSGEASEQFF

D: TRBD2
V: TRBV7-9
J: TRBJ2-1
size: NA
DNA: TGTGCCAGCAGCCTCACCCTTACTAGCGGGGCCTACAATGAGCAGTTCTTC
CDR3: CASSLTLTSGAYNEQFF

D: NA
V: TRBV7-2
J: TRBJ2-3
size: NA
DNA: TGTGCCAGCAGATCCAGGGGAGGGGGCACAGATACGCAGTATTTT
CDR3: CASRSRGGGTDTQYF

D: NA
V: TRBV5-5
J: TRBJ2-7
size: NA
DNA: TGTGCCAGCAGCCAAGGGGCGCAGAACGAGCAGTACTTC
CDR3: CASSQGAQNEQYF

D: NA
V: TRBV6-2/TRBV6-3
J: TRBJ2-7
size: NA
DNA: TGTGCCAGCAGTCAACAGGGCTACGAGCAGTACTTC
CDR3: CASSQQGYEQYF

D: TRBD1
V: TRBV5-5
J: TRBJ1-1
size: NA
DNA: TGTGCCAGCAGTTTTCCCGAGGGGGCCACTGAAGCTTTCTTT
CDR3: CASSFPEGATEAFF

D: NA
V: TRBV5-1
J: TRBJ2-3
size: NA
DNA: TGCGCCAGCAGCTTGGGACAGCACACAGATACGCAGTATTTT
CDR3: CASSLGQHTDTQYF

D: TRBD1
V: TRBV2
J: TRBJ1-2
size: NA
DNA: TGTGCCAGCAGCCCTGGACAGGGCCTTTCTAACTATGGCTACACCTTC
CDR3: CASSPGQGLSNYGYTF

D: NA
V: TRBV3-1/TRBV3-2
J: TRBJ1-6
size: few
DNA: TGTGCCAGCAGCCACAGGGGCTCCTATAATTCACCCCTCCACTTT
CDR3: CASSHRGSYNSPLHF

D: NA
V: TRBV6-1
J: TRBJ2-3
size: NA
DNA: TGTGCCAGCAGTGATCACCAGGGGGGAGTAGGCACAGATACGCAGTATTTT
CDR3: CASSDHQGGVGTDTQYF

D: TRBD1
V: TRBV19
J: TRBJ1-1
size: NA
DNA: TGTGCCAGTAGTATATCCCGGGCAGGGGGACGCATGAACACTGAAGCTTTCTTT
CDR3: CASSISRAGGRMNTEAFF

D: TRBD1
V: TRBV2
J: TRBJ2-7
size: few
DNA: TGTGCCAGCAGTGACGGACAGGGGGGGAGGCACGAGCAGTACTTC
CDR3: CASSDGQGGRHEQYF

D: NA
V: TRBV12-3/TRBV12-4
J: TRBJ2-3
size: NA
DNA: TGTGCCAGCAGTGGGGCGGATACGCAGTATTTT
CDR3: CASSGADTQYF

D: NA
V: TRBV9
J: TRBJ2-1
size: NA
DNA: TGTGCCAGCAGCGTCGGGGACTGGTCTTACAATGAGCAGTTCTTC
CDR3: CASSVGDWSYNEQFF

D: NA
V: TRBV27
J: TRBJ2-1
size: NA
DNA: TGTGCCAGCAGTACCGGGGGGCCAACCAGATACAATGAGCAGTTCTTC
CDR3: CASSTGGPTRYNEQFF

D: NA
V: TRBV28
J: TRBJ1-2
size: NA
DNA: TGTGCCAGCAGTTTAAGCCGGAGAAGAAGCTATGGCTACACCTTC
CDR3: CASSLSRRRSYGYTF

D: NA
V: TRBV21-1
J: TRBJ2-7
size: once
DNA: TGTGCCAGCAGCAGTGTTCGGGAACCGCCCCTCTCCTACGAGCAGTACTTC
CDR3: CASSSVREPPLSYEQYF

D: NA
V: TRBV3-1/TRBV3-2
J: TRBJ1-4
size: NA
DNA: TGTGCCAGCAGCCCCCGGAGGTTCGAAAAACTGTTTTTT
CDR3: CASSPRRFEKLFF

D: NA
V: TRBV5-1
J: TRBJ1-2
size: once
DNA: TGCGCCAGCAGCTTACCAGGGGCGGGCTACACCTTC
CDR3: CASSLPGAGYTF

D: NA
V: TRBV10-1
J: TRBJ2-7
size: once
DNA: TGCGCCAGCAGTGAGGGCAGTCACTACGAGCAGTACTTC
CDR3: CASSEGSHYEQYF

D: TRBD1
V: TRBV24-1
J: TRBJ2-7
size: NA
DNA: TGTGCCACCAGTCGGGACAGGGGCGAGCAGTACTTC
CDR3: CATSRDRGEQYF

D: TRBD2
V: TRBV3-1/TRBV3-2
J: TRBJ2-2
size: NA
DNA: TGTGCCAGCAGCCAAGATATGGGCGGGAGATACACCGGGGAGCTGTTTTTT
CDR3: CASSQDMGGRYTGELFF

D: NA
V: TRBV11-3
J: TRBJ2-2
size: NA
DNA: TGTGCCAGCAGCTTACGGGACACCGGGGAGCTGTTTTTT
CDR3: CASSLRDTGELFF

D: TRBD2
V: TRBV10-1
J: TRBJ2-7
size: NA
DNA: TGCGCCAGCAGTGAGGGGGGGGGAAACGAGCAGTACTTC
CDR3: CASSEGGGNEQYF

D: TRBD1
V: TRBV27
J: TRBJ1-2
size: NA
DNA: TGTGCCAGCAGGAGGACAGGGGGATATGGCTACACCTTC
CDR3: CASRRTGGYGYTF

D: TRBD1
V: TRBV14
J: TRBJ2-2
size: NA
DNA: TGTGCCAGCAGCCAAGTTAGGGGGCAGGTCACCGGGGAGCTGTTTTTT
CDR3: CASSQVRGQVTGELFF

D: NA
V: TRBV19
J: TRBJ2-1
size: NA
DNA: TGTGCCAGTAAGGGCGTGTTAGGGAGCCCCTACAATGAGCAGTTCTTC
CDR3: CASKGVLGSPYNEQFF

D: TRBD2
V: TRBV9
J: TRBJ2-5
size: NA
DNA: TGTGCCAGCAGTACGGGAGGACAAGAGACCCAGTACTTC
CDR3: CASSTGGQETQYF

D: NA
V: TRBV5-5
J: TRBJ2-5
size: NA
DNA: TGTGCCAGCAGCTTATCGGTAAACGTTCGGGTGTCCGGGTACTTC
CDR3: CASSLSVNVRVSGYF